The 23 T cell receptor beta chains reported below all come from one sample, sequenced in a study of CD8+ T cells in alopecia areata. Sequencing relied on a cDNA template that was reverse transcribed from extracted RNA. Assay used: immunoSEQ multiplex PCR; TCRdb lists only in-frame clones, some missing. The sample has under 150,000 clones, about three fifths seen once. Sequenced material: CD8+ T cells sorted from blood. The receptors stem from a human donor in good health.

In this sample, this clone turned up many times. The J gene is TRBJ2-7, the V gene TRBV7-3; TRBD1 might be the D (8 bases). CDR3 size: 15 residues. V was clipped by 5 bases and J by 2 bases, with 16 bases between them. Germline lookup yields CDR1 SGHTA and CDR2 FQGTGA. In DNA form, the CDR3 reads TGTGCCAGCAGCACCCACAGGGGGGGGACCTACGAGCAGTACTTC. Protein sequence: CASSTHRGGTYEQYF.

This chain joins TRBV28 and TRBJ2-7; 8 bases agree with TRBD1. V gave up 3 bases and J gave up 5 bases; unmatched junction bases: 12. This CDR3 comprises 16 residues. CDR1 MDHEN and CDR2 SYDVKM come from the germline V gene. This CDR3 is CASSFRTGSSLNEQYF. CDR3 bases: TGTGCCAGCAGTTTTAGGACAGGGTCGTCTCTCAACGAGCAGTACTTC.

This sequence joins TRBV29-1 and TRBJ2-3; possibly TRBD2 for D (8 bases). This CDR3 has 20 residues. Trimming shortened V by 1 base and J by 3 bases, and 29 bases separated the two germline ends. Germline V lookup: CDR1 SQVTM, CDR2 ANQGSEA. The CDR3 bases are TGCAGCGTTGAAGGGTGGACTAGCAGGGGGATCACCCAATCAACAGATACGCAGTATTTT. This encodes CSVEGWTSRGITQSTDTQYF.

CDR3 DNA sequence: TGCAGCGTTGCCGGTGGGCGGAGCACCGGGGAGCTGTTTTTT. This translates into CSVAGGRSTGELFF. This chain joins TRBV29-1 and TRBJ2-2; unclear D gene. The CDR3 extends over 14 amino acids. Trimming removed 4 bases from V and 4 bases from J, with 13 bases in between. Germline CDR1 and CDR2: SQVTM and ANQGSEA.

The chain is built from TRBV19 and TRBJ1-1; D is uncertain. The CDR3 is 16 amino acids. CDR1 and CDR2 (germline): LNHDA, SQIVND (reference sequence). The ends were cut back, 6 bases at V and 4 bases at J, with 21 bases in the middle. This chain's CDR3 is CASRPVDGQLGTEAFF. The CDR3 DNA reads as TGTGCCAGTAGACCCGTGGACGGGCAACTGGGCACTGAAGCTTTCTTT.

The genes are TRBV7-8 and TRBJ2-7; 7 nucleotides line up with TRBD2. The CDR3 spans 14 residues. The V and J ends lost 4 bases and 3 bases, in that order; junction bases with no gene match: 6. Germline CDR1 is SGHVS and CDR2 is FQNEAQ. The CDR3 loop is CASSSVGLDYEQYF. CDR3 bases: TGTGCCAGCAGCTCAGTAGGACTAGACTACGAGCAGTACTTC.

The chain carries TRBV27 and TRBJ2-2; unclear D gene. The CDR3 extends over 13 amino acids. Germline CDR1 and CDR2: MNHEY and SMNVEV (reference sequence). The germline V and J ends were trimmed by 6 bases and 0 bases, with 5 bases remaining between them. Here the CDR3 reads CASRSTNTGELFF. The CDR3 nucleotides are TGTGCCAGCAGAAGTACGAACACCGGGGAGCTGTTTTTT.

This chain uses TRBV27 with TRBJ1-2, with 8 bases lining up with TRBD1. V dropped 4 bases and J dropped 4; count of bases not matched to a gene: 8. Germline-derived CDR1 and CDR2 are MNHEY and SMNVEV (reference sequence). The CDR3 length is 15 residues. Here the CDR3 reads CASSSGQGLAYGYTF. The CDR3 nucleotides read TGTGCCAGCAGTTCAGGACAGGGACTAGCCTATGGCTACACCTTC.

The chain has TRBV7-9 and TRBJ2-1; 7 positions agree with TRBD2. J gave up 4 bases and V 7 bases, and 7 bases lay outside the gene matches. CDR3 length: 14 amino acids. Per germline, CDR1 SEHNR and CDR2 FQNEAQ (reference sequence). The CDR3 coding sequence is TGTGCCAGCACCCGGGGGGAAGCGTACAATGAGCAGTTCTTC. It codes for CASTRGEAYNEQFF.

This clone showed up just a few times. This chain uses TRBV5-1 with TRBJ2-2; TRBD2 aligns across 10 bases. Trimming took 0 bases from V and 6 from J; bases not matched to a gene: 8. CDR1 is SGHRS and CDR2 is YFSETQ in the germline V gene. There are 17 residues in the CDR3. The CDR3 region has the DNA TGCGCCAGCAGCTTGGGGACCCTAGCGGGAGATTCCGGGGAGCTGTTTTTT. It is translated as CASSLGTLAGDSGELFF.

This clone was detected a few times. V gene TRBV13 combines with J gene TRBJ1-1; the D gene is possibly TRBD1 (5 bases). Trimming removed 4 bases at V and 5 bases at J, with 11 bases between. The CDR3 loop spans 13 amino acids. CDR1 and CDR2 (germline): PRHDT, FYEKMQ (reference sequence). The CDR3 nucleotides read TGTGCCAGCAGCTCCTTCGGGGCGACTGAAGCTTTCTTT. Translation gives CASSSFGATEAFF.

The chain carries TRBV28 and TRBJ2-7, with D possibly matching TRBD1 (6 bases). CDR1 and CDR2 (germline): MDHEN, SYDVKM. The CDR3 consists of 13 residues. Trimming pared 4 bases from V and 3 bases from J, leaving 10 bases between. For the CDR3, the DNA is TGTGCCAGCAGTTCACAGGGTGACTACGAGCAGTACTTC. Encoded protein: CASSSQGDYEQYF.

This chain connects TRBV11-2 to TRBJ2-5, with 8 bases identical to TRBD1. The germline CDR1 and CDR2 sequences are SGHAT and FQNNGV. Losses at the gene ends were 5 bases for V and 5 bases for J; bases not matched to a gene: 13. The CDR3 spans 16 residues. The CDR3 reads CASSPGTDRAGETQYF. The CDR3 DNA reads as TGTGCCAGCAGCCCCGGGACGGACAGGGCTGGGGAGACCCAGTACTTC.

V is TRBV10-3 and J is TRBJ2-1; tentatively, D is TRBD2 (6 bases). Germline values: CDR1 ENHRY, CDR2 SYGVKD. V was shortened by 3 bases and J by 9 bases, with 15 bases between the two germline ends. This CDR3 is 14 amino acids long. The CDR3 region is CAISDARGLVEQFF. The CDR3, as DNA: TGTGCCATCAGTGATGCTCGGGGGTTGGTTGAGCAGTTCTTC.

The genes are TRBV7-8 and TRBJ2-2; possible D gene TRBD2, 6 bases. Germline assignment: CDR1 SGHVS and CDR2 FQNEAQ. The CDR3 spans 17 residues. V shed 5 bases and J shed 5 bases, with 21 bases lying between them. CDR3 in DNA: TGTGCCAGCAGCGTCCGAGAAAGGCGGGACGGGACCGGGGAGCTGTTTTTT. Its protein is CASSVRERRDGTGELFF.

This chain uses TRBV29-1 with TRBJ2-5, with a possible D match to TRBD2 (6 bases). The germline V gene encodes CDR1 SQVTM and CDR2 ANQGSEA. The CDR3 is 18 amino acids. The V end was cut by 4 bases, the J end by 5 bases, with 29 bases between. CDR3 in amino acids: CSVVGRSIVGGPRETQYF. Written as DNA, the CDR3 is TGCAGCGTTGTCGGTAGGAGCATCGTTGGAGGGCCCCGGGAGACCCAGTACTTC.

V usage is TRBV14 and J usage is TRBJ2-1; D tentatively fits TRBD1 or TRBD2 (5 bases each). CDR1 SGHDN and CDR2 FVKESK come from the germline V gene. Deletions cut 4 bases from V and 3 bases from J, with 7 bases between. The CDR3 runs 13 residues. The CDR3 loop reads CASSLGRYNEQFF. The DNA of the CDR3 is TGTGCCAGCAGCCTGGGACGCTACAATGAGCAGTTCTTC. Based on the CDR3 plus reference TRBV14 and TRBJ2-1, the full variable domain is EAGVTQFPSHSVIEKGQTVTLRCDPISGHDNLYWYRRVMGKEIKFLLHFVKESKQDESGMPNNRFLAERTGGTYSTLKVQPAELEDSGVYFCASSLGRYNEQFFGPGTRLTVL.

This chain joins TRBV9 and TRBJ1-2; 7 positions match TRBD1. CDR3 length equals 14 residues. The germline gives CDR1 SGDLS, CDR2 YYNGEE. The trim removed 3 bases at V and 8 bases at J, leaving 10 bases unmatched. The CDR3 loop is CASSGDRVVEGYTF. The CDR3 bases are TGTGCCAGCAGCGGCGACAGGGTCGTTGAGGGCTACACCTTC.

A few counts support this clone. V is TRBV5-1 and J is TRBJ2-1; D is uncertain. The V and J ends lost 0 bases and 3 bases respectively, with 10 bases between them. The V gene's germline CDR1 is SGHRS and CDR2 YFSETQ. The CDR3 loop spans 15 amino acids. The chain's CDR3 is CASSLDAEIYNEQFF. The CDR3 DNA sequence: TGCGCCAGCAGCTTGGATGCGGAAATCTACAATGAGCAGTTCTTC.

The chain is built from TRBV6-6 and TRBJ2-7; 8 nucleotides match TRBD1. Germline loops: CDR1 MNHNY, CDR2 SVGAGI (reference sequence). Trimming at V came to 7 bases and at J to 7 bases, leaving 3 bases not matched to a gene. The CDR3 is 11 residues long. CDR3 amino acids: CASKQGAEQYF. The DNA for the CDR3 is TGTGCCAGCAAGCAGGGGGCTGAGCAGTACTTC.

Here the CDR3 reads CASSWPGQLDEQFF. DNA of the CDR3: TGTGCCAGCAGCTGGCCGGGACAGCTAGATGAGCAGTTCTTC. The V and J genes are TRBV5-4 and TRBJ2-1; 7 bases map to TRBD1. Looked up from germline, CDR1 is SGHNT and CDR2 is YYREEE (reference sequence). V trimming: 3 bases; J trimming: 8 bases; junction bases outside the gene matches: 8. This CDR3 has 14 residues.

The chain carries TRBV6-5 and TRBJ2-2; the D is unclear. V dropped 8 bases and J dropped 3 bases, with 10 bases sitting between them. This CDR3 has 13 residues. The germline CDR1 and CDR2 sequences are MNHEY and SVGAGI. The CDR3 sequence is CASWRDDTGELFF. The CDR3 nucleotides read TGTGCCAGCTGGCGAGATGACACCGGGGAGCTGTTTTTT.

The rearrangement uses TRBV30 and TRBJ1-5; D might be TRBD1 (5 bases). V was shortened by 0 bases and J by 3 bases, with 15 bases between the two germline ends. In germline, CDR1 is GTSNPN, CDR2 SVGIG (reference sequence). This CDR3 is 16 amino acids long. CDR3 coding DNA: TGTGCCTGGAGTGTGGGCAGCCTGGGGGACAATCAGCCCCAGCATTTT. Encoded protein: CAWSVGSLGDNQPQHF.